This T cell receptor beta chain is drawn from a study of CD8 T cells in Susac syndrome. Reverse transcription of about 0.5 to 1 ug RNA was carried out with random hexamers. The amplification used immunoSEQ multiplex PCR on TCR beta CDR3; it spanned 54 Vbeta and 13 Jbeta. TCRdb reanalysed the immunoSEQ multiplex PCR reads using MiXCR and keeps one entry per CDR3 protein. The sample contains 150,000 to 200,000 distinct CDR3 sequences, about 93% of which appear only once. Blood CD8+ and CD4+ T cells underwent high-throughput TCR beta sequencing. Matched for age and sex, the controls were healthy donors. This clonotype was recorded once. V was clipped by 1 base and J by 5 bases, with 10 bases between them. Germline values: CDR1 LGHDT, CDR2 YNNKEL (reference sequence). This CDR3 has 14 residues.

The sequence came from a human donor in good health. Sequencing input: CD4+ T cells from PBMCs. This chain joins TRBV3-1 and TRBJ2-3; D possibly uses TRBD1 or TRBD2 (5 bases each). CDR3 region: CASSQAPGRDTQYF. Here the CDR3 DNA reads TGTGCCAGCAGCCAAGCGCCGGGGCGAGATACGCAGTATTTT.